The clone carrying this T cell receptor (beta chain) was counted at least ten times. The antigen is not known. TCRdb independently ran MiXCR on the 5' RACE reads; one entry per CDR3 protein. Of about 95,000 distinct CDR3 sequences listed, 3.5% to 4% are singletons. The record originates from a study of neurological immune-mediated disorders. General study points: No CDR3 amino acid sequences recurred among expanded clones across subjects, suggesting private repertoires in all groups.

Germline V gene sequence: CDR1 SGHTA, CDR2 FQGNSA. This CDR3 contains 13 residues. The germline V and J ends were trimmed by 4 bases and 9 bases, with 15 bases remaining between them. Material: PBMCs. The TCR originated in a woman younger than 35 with multiple sclerosis. V usage is TRBV7-2 and J usage is TRBJ1-1, with D perhaps matching TRBD1 (6 bases). The chain's CDR3 is CASSSSRGGKAFF. The DNA for the CDR3 is TGTGCCAGCAGCTCTAGCAGGGGAGGGAAAGCTTTCTTT.